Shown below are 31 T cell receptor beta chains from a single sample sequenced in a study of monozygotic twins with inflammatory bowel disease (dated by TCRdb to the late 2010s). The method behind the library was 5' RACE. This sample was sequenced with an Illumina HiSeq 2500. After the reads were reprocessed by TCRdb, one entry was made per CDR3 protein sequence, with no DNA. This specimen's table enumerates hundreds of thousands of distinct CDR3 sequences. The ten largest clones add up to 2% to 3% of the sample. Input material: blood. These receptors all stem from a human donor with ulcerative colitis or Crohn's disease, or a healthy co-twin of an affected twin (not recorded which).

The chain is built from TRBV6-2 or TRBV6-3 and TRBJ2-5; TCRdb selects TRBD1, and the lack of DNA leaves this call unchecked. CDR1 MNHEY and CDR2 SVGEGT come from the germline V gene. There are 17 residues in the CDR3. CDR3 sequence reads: CASSYQTGTGDRETQYF.

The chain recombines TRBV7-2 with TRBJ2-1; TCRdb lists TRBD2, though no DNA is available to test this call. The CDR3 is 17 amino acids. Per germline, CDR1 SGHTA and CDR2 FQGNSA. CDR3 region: CASSKAPSGGGYNEQFF.

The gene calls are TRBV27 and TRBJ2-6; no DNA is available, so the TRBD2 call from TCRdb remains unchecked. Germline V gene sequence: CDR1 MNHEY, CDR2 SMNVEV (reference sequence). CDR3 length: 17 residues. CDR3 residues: CATVGRLADSGANVLTF.

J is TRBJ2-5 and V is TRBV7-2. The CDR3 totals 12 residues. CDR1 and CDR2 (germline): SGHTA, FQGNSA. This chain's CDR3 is CASSLWLETQYF.

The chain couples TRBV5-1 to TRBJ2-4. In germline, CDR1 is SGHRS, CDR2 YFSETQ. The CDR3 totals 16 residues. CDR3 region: CASSWEWGLAKNIQYF.

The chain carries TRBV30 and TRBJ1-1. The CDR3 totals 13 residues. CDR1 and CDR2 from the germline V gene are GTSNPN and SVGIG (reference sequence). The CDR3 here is CAASGTVNLEAFF.

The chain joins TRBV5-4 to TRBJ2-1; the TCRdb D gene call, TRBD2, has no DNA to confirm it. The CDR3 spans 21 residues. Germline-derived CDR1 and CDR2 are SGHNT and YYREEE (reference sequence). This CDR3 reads CASSLFRGLAGRATSSNEQFF.

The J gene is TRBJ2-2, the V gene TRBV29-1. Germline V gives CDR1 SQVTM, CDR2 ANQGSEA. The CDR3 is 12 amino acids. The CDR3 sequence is CSASRDSGELFF.

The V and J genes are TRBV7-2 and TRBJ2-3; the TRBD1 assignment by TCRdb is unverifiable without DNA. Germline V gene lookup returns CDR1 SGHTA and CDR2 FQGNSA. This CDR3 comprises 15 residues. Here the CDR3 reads CASSPKGAITDTQYF.

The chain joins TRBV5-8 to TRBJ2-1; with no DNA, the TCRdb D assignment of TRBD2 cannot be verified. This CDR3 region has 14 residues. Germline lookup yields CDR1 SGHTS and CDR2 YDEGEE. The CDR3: CASSLALEGVEQFF. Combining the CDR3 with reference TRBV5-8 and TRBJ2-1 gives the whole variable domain EAGVTQSPTHLIKTRGQQATLRCSPISGHTSVYWYQQALGLGLQFLLWYDEGEERNRGNFPPRFSGRQFPNYSSELNVNALELEDSALYLCASSLALEGVEQFFGPGTRLTVL.

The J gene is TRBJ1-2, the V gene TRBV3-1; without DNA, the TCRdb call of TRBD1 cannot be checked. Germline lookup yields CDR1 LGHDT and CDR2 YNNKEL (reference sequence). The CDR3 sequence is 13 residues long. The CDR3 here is CASSPLGLSGYTF.

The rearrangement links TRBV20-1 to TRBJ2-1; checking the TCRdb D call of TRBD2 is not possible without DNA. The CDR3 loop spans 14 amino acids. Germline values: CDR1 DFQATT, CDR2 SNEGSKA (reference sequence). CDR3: CSARRGAIYNEQFF.

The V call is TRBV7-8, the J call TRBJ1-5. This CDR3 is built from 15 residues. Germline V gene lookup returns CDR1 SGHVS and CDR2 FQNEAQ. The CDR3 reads CASSLAGGGHQPQHF. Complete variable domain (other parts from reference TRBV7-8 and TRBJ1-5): GAGVSQSPRYKVAKRGQDVALRCDPISGHVSLFWYQQALGQGPEFLTYFQNEAQLDKSGLPSDRFFAERPEGSVSTLKIQRTQQEDSAVYLCASSLAGGGHQPQHFGDGTRLSIL.

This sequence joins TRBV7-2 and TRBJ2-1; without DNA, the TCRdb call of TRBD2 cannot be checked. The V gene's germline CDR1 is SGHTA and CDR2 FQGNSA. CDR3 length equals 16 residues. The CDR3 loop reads CASRRSSGGWDNEQFF.

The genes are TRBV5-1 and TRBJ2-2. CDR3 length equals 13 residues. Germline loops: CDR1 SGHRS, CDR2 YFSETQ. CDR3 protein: CASSFALTGELFF.

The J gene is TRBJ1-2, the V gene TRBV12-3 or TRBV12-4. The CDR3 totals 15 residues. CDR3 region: CASSSAGWGRNGYTF.

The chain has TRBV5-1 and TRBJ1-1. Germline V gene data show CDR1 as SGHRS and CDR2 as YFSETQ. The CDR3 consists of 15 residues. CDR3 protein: CASPHSRSMDTEAFF.

CDR3 loop: CASSSGLAGTNEQFF. The chain links TRBV7-3 to TRBJ2-1; with no DNA, the TCRdb D assignment of TRBD2 cannot be verified. CDR1 is SGHTA and CDR2 is FQGTGA in the germline V gene. The CDR3 has 15 amino acids.

CDR3 protein: CASSYPGVGEQFF. The chain employs TRBV7-2 and TRBJ2-1; TCRdb picks TRBD1, but there is no DNA to check that call. The CDR3 totals 13 residues. In germline, CDR1 is SGHTA, CDR2 FQGNSA.

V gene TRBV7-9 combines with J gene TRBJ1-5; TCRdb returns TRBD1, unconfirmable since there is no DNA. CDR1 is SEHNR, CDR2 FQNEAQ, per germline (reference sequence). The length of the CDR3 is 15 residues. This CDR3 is CASSPLGVSNQPQHF.

The CDR3 sequence: CSAAPTSGYNEQFF. The chain recombines TRBV20-1 with TRBJ2-1; TCRdb calls TRBD2, which cannot be checked without DNA. Germline loops: CDR1 DFQATT, CDR2 SNEGSKA (reference sequence). This CDR3 comprises 14 residues.

The CDR3 sequence: CASSLGAGSSGANVLTF. V is TRBV11-1 and J is TRBJ2-6. This CDR3 has 17 amino acids. CDR1 and CDR2 from the germline V gene are SGHAT and FQDESV (reference sequence).

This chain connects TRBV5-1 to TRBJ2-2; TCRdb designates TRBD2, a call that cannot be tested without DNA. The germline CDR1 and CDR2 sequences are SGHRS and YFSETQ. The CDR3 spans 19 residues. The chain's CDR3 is CASSSQRTSGGAGTGELFF.

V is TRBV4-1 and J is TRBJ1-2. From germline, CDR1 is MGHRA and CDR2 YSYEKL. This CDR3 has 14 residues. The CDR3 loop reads CASSQAGVHYGYTF.

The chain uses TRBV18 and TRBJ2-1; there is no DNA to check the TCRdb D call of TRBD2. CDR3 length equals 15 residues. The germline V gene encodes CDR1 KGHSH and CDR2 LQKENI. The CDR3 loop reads CASTLLAGVANEQFF. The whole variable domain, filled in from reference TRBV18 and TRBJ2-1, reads NAGVMQNPRHLVRRRGQEARLRCSPMKGHSHVYWYRQLPEEGLKFMVYLQKENIIDESGMPKERFSAEFPKEGPSILRIQQVVRGDSAAYFCASTLLAGVANEQFFGPGTRLTVL.

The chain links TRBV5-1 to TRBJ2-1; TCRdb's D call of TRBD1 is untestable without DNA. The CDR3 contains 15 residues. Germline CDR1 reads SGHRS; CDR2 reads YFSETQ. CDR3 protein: CASSLEGQGAHEQFF. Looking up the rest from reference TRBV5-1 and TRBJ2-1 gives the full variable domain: KAGVTQTPRYLIKTRGQQVTLSCSPISGHRSVSWYQQTPGQGLQFLFEYFSETQRNKGNFPGRFSGRQFSNSRSEMNVSTLELGDSALYLCASSLEGQGAHEQFFGPGTRLTVL.

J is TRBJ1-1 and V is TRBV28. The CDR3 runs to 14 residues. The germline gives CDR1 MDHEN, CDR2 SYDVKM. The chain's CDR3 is CASTTGSMNTEAFF.

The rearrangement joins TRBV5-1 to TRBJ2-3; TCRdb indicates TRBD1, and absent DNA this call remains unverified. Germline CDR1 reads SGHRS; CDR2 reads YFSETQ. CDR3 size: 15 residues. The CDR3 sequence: CASSFGTGGTDTQYF.

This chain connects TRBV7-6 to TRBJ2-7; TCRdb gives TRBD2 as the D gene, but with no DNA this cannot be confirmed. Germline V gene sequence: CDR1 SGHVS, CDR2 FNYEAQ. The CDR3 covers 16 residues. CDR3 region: CASSTRLAGLSYEQYF. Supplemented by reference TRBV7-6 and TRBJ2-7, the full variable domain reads GAGVSQSPRYKVTKRGQDVALRCDPISGHVSLYWYRQALGQGPEFLTYFNYEAQQDKSGLPNDRFSAERPEGSISTLTIQRTEQRDSAMYRCASSTRLAGLSYEQYFGPGTRLTVT.

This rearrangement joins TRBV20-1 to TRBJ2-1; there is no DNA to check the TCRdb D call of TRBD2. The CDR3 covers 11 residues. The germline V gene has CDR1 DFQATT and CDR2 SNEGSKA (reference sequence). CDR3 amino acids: CSAISGKKQFF.

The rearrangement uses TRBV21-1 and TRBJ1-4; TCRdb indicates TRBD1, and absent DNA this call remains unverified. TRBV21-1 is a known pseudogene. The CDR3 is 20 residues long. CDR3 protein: CASSAQGHKSIATTNEKLFF.